This is a list of T cell receptor beta chains from one sample in a study of cytomegalovirus exposure and HLA in healthy donors. TCRdb's table, derived via immunoSEQ multiplex PCR, lists solely in-frame clones and lacks some. The data hold 100,000 or so clones, with 60% to 85% observed a single time. Sequenced sample: PBMCs. These receptors all stem from a man aged 40-49 years in good health and CMV-seronegative. The CDR3 runs from the conserved cysteine through the conserved F or W. Each record gives: D gene, V gene, J gene, clone size, CDR3 DNA, CDR3 protein. The D gene is left open where the match is weak. Size values are once, few and many counts, or a class for expanded clones, and some rows have none.

d_gene: -; v_gene: TRBV29-1; j_gene: TRBJ2-2; abundance: -; CDR3nt: TGCAGCGTTGAGACAGCCGGCGGAGAGCTGTTTTTT; CDR3aa: CSVETAGGELFF
d_gene: TRBD1; v_gene: TRBV12-5; j_gene: TRBJ2-1; abundance: -; CDR3nt: TGTGCTAGTGGTTTTATGGGACAGGGTTTAGGAGATGAGCAGTTCTTC; CDR3aa: CASGFMGQGLGDEQFF
d_gene: TRBD2; v_gene: TRBV11-1; j_gene: TRBJ2-1; abundance: -; CDR3nt: TGTGCCAGCAGCTCTGGACTAGTAGATGAGCAGTTCTTC; CDR3aa: CASSSGLVDEQFF
d_gene: -; v_gene: TRBV28; j_gene: TRBJ2-7; abundance: -; CDR3nt: TGTGCCAGCAGTTTATATGGCAGAACCTACGAGCAGTACTTC; CDR3aa: CASSLYGRTYEQYF
d_gene: TRBD2; v_gene: TRBV5-1; j_gene: TRBJ2-7; abundance: -; CDR3nt: TGCGCCAGCAGCCCCAGTATAGCGGGAGTGTCCTACGAGCAGTACTTC; CDR3aa: CASSPSIAGVSYEQYF
d_gene: TRBD2; v_gene: TRBV6-1; j_gene: TRBJ2-2; abundance: -; CDR3nt: TGTGCCAGCAGTTTTCTAGCGGGGAGGGTCGGGGAGCTGTTTTTT; CDR3aa: CASSFLAGRVGELFF
d_gene: TRBD1; v_gene: TRBV2; j_gene: TRBJ1-5; abundance: -; CDR3nt: TGTGCCAGCAGTGAAGAGGTAGGGGGCGGGCAGCCCCAGCATTTT; CDR3aa: CASSEEVGGGQPQHF
d_gene: -; v_gene: TRBV7-9; j_gene: TRBJ1-2; abundance: -; CDR3nt: TGTGCCAGCAGCGTGGACAGCGCCGCCGGCTATGGCTACACCTTC; CDR3aa: CASSVDSAAGYGYTF
d_gene: -; v_gene: TRBV15; j_gene: TRBJ1-3; abundance: -; CDR3nt: TGTGCCACCAGCAGGGAGACAGTCGGAAACACCATATATTTT; CDR3aa: CATSRETVGNTIYF
d_gene: -; v_gene: TRBV13; j_gene: TRBJ2-5; abundance: -; CDR3nt: TGTGCCAGCGGAGGGGACAGTAGATTAGAGACCCAGTACTTC; CDR3aa: CASGGDSRLETQYF
d_gene: TRBD1; v_gene: TRBV7-6; j_gene: TRBJ2-5; abundance: -; CDR3nt: TGTGCCAGCAGCTCACGGGACAGTCAAGAGACCCAGTACTTC; CDR3aa: CASSSRDSQETQYF
d_gene: TRBD2; v_gene: TRBV7-9; j_gene: TRBJ2-3; abundance: -; CDR3nt: TGTGCCAGCAGCCCAAGACTAGCGGGAGAGGAAGATACGCAGTATTTT; CDR3aa: CASSPRLAGEEDTQYF
d_gene: TRBD1; v_gene: TRBV2; j_gene: TRBJ2-2; abundance: -; CDR3nt: TGTGCCAGCAGTGAGTCGGGACAGGGTCACGAAACCGGGGAGCTGTTTTTT; CDR3aa: CASSESGQGHETGELFF
d_gene: TRBD2; v_gene: TRBV27; j_gene: TRBJ2-5; abundance: few; CDR3nt: TGTGCCAGCACTTCAACTAGCGCCCAAGAGACCCAGTACTTC; CDR3aa: CASTSTSAQETQYF
d_gene: TRBD2; v_gene: TRBV9; j_gene: TRBJ2-3; abundance: -; CDR3nt: TGTGCCAGCAGCGTAAACCCACCTGCGGGGGATTACACAGATACGCAGTATTTT; CDR3aa: CASSVNPPAGDYTDTQYF
d_gene: TRBD2; v_gene: TRBV6-4; j_gene: TRBJ2-2; abundance: few; CDR3nt: TGTGCCAGCAGTGACGGGACTAGCGCCGGGGAGCTGTTTTTT; CDR3aa: CASSDGTSAGELFF